This T cell receptor beta chain comes out of a study of blood T cell repertoires in COVID-19. J gave up 3 bases and V 6 bases, and 6 bases lay outside the gene matches. In germline, CDR1 is SNHLY, CDR2 FYNNEI. The CDR3 runs to 16 residues. Per the study methods: Scientists estimated how many nucleated cells there were by amplifying reference gene primers. Profiled with immunoSEQ multiplex PCR; TCRdb holds only in-frame clones, not every one. The V and J calls and clone size come from that table; D and trimming were worked out from the DNA. This table holds tens of thousands of clones, roughly 79% found once.

V is TRBV2 and J is TRBJ2-3; TRBD2 agrees at 13 bases. This TCR came from a human donor in a cohort sampled during active COVID-19. Sequenced: peripheral blood. Written as DNA, the CDR3 is TGTGCCAGCAGACCCGGACTAGCGGGAGCTACAGATACGCAGTATTTT. This sequence encodes CASRPGLAGATDTQYF. The full variable domain, its missing parts supplied by reference TRBV2 and TRBJ2-3, is EPEVTQTPSHQVTQMGQEVILRCVPISNHLYFYWYRQILGQKVEFLVSFYNNEISEKSEIFDDQFSVERPDGSNFTLKIRSTKLEDSAMYFCASRPGLAGATDTQYFGPGTRLTVL.